These T cell receptor beta chains were read from a single sample in a study of blood T cell repertoires in COVID-19. Profiled with immunoSEQ multiplex PCR; TCRdb holds only in-frame clones, not every one. The sample contains roughly 200,000 clones, 80% to 90% of which appear only once. The sequencing sample was made of peripheral blood. The receptors stem from a man aged 55 to 69 with acute or convalescent COVID-19. The CDR3 runs from the conserved cysteine through the conserved F or W. D genes are given only for firm matches. Some rows mark clone size as missing; the rest say once, few, many or name a class of expanded clone.

CDR3aa	CDR3nt	d_gene	abundance	v_gene	j_gene
CASEQGQTYEQYF	TGTGCCAGCGAGCAGGGACAGACTTACGAGCAGTACTTC	TRBD1	NA	TRBV7-2	TRBJ2-7
CASSGGQSSNQPQHF	TGTGCCAGTAGTGGAGGGCAGAGTAGCAATCAGCCCCAGCATTTT	NA	NA	TRBV19	TRBJ1-5
CASSLRGLGNQPQHF	TGTGCCAGCAGTTTAAGGGGGTTGGGCAATCAGCCCCAGCATTTT	NA	NA	TRBV27	TRBJ1-5
CASSRGPSTDTQYF	TGTGCCAGTAGCCGTGGCCCGAGCACAGATACGCAGTATTTT	NA	NA	TRBV19	TRBJ2-3
CASSLVAGAKGYGYTF	TGTGCCAGCAGCTTGGTGGCGGGGGCGAAGGGCTATGGCTACACCTTC	NA	NA	TRBV5-4	TRBJ1-2
CASTRGLDYGYTF	TGTGCCAGCACTAGGGGCTTGGACTATGGCTACACCTTC	NA	NA	TRBV28	TRBJ1-2
CASSEVIGRGGNQPQHF	TGTGCCAGCAGTGAAGTCATCGGCCGGGGAGGCAATCAGCCCCAGCATTTT	NA	NA	TRBV6-1	TRBJ1-5
CAIRGGQGSETQYF	TGTGCCATCAGGGGCGGACAGGGTTCGGAGACCCAGTACTTC	TRBD1	NA	TRBV10-3	TRBJ2-5
CASSWVSSGRAYEQYF	TGTGCCAGCAGCTGGGTCTCTAGCGGGAGGGCCTACGAGCAGTACTTC	TRBD2	NA	TRBV5-6	TRBJ2-7
CATRGTGRSYEQYF	TGTGCCACACGAGGGACAGGGCGCTCCTACGAGCAGTACTTC	TRBD1	NA	TRBV19	TRBJ2-7
CASSWGQAQETQYF	TGCGCCAGCAGCTGGGGACAGGCCCAAGAGACCCAGTACTTC	TRBD1	NA	TRBV5-1	TRBJ2-5
CASSRPGMLNTEAFF	TGTGCCAGCAGCCGACCGGGGATGTTGAACACTGAAGCTTTCTTT	NA	NA	TRBV3-1/TRBV3-2	TRBJ1-1
CASSLQGFSPLHF	TGTGCCAGCAGTTTGCAGGGATTCTCACCCCTCCACTTT	NA	NA	TRBV28	TRBJ1-6
CASSHPGTGGATNTEAFF	TGCGCCAGCAGCCACCCCGGGACAGGGGGCGCGACGAACACTGAAGCTTTCTTT	TRBD1	once	TRBV4-1	TRBJ1-1
CASSISLPIYPEQGALADTQYF	TGTGCCAGTAGTATCTCTCTCCCGATCTACCCCGAACAGGGGGCCTTAGCAGATACGCAGTATTTT	TRBD1	NA	TRBV19	TRBJ2-3
CASSAKGGTGMVVTQPQHF	TGTGCCAGCTCAGCTAAGGGCGGGACAGGGATGGTTGTAACTCAGCCCCAGCATTTT	TRBD1	NA	TRBV18	TRBJ1-5
CASSLEVAATYGYTF	TGTGCCAGCAGCTTAGAAGTGGCAGCGACCTATGGCTACACCTTC	NA	NA	TRBV7-9	TRBJ1-2
CASSARTSGNYNEQFF	TGTGCCAGCAGTGCGCGGACTAGCGGGAACTACAATGAGCAGTTCTTC	TRBD2	NA	TRBV6-4	TRBJ2-1
CASSQDLVTGARNIQYF	TGCGCCAGCAGCCAAGATCTTGTCACAGGGGCCCGAAACATTCAGTACTTC	TRBD1	NA	TRBV4-3	TRBJ2-4
CATSRIGGGYETQYF	TGTGCCACCAGTCGCATCGGTGGGGGCTACGAGACCCAGTACTTC	NA	NA	TRBV24-1	TRBJ2-5
CATTGTYEQYF	TGTGCCACGACAGGAACCTACGAGCAGTACTTC	NA	NA	TRBV28	TRBJ2-7
CASNPQGNPGDTQYF	TGTGCCAGCAATCCACAGGGGAATCCCGGAGATACGCAGTATTTT	TRBD1	NA	TRBV9	TRBJ2-3
CASSSLAEAFF	TGTGCCAGCAGTTCCCTGGCCGAAGCTTTCTTT	NA	few	TRBV6-2/TRBV6-3	TRBJ1-1
CASSSTSYNEQFF	TGTGCCAGCAGTTCCACGAGTTACAATGAGCAGTTCTTC	NA	NA	TRBV27	TRBJ2-1
CASSLAIVRVRGSETQYF	TGTGCCAGCAGCTTAGCTATAGTACGGGTTAGGGGTTCGGAGACCCAGTACTTC	NA	NA	TRBV7-9	TRBJ2-5
CASTTGGRATNEKLFF	TGTGCCAGTACAACGGGGGGGCGAGCAACTAATGAAAAACTGTTTTTT	NA	NA	TRBV19	TRBJ1-4
CASSLRTGTGGEKLFF	TGTGCCAGCAGCTTAAGGACCGGGACAGGGGGCGAAAAACTGTTTTTT	TRBD1	NA	TRBV5-6	TRBJ1-4
CASSESLGRKEAFF	TGTGCCAGCAGTGAAAGTTTAGGCAGGAAGGAAGCTTTCTTT	NA	NA	TRBV6-1	TRBJ1-1
CASSFLGTSVNEQFF	TGTGCCAGCAGCTTCCTCGGGACTAGCGTCAATGAGCAGTTCTTC	TRBD2	NA	TRBV5-6	TRBJ2-1
CASGLADTDTQYF	TGTGCCAGCGGACTAGCGGATACAGATACGCAGTATTTT	TRBD2	NA	TRBV6-5	TRBJ2-3
CASSLAHNQPQHF	TGTGCCAGCAGCTTGGCCCATAATCAGCCCCAGCATTTT	NA	once	TRBV7-3	TRBJ1-5
CASRTVGQGRNEQFF	TGTGCCAGCAGAACGGTGGGACAGGGGCGCAATGAGCAGTTCTTC	TRBD1	NA	TRBV28	TRBJ2-1
CASSRDFGETQYF	TGTGCCAGCAGCAGGGACTTTGGGGAGACCCAGTACTTC	NA	NA	TRBV7-3	TRBJ2-5
CASSRGGNNQPQHF	TGTGCCAGCAGTCGTGGCGGAAACAATCAGCCCCAGCATTTT	NA	NA	TRBV7-2	TRBJ1-5
CASSQKTDTNSHQYF	TGTGCCAGCAGCCAAAAAACGGACACCAACTCCCATCAGTACTTC	NA	NA	TRBV14	TRBJ2-4